The 15 T cell receptor beta chains presented below share a single source sample, sequenced in a study of blood T cell repertoires in COVID-19. This table comes from immunoSEQ multiplex PCR, and its TCRdb copy is limited to in-frame clones, with some not included. This table has tens of thousands of clones, 89% appearing once. Sample: peripheral blood. Receptors originate from a woman aged 60-70 years with COVID-19, enrolled during active disease.

This sequence joins TRBV5-1 and TRBJ1-1; D uncertain. Per germline, CDR1 SGHRS and CDR2 YFSETQ. The CDR3 has 15 amino acids. V lost 4 bases to trimming and J lost 3 bases, with 16 bases between them. CDR3 DNA sequence: TGCGCCAGCAGCCTAGGCTTCCCGGCCGACACTGAAGCTTTCTTT. Its protein product is CASSLGFPADTEAFF.

The genes are TRBV5-4 and TRBJ1-4; 7 nucleotides align to TRBD1. Germline CDR1 reads SGHNT; CDR2 reads YYREEE (reference sequence). The CDR3 is 16 amino acids. With 0 bases clipped from V and 5 bases from J, the junction kept 7 bases outside the gene matches. CDR3 DNA sequence: TGTGCCAGCAGCTTGGGCACCGACAGGGTAAATGAAAAACTGTTTTTT. This encodes CASSLGTDRVNEKLFF. Based on the CDR3 plus reference TRBV5-4 and TRBJ1-4, the full variable domain is ETGVTQSPTHLIKTRGQQVTLRCSSQSGHNTVSWYQQALGQGPQFIFQYYREEENGRGNFPPRFSGLQFPNYSSELNVNALELDDSALYLCASSLGTDRVNEKLFFGSGTQLSVL.

In this sample, this clone turned up a few times. The rearrangement links TRBV7-9 to TRBJ1-1; D is unresolved. This CDR3 has 13 amino acids. Germline V lookup: CDR1 SEHNR, CDR2 FQNEAQ (reference sequence). Trimming removed 3 bases at V and 1 base at J, with 6 bases between. Here the CDR3 DNA reads TGTGCCAGCAGCTTCCAGGCGAACACTGAAGCTTTCTTT. This sequence encodes CASSFQANTEAFF.

This clone occurred once. The chain has TRBV19 and TRBJ2-2; D unresolved. This CDR3 comprises 13 residues. Germline V gives CDR1 LNHDA, CDR2 SQIVND (reference sequence). The ends were cut back, 5 bases at V and 0 bases at J, with 4 bases in the middle. This CDR3 is CASSPANTGELFF. DNA for the CDR3: TGTGCCAGTAGTCCTGCGAACACCGGGGAGCTGTTTTTT. The whole variable domain, remainder taken from reference TRBV19 and TRBJ2-2, is DGGITQSPKYLFRKEGQNVTLSCEQNLNHDAMYWYRQDPGQGLRLIYYSQIVNDFQKGDIAEGYSVSREKKESFPLTVTSAQKNPTAFYLCASSPANTGELFFGEGSRLTVL.

DNA for the CDR3: TGTGCCAGTACGGGTTTTGGGGCCAACGTCCTGACTTTC. Protein: CASTGFGANVLTF. This chain connects TRBV19 to TRBJ2-6, with unresolved D. This CDR3 has 13 amino acids. In germline, CDR1 is LNHDA, CDR2 SQIVND (reference sequence). V was cut by 7 bases and J by 3 bases, with 7 bases left in between.

This clone was counted a single time. This CDR3 is CASSPFRGGPNEQFF. CDR3 DNA sequence: TGTGCCAGCAGCCCTTTTCGGGGGGGCCCAAATGAGCAGTTCTTC. The chain is built from TRBV3-1 (or the pseudogene TRBV3-2) and TRBJ2-1; 8 positions agree with TRBD2. Germline assignment: CDR1 LGHDT and CDR2 YNNKEL (reference sequence). This CDR3 region has 15 residues. The V segment lost 4 bases and the J segment 7 bases; nucleotides outside the gene matches: 9.

The genes are TRBV12-3 or TRBV12-4 and TRBJ1-2, with 8 bases aligning to TRBD1. The CDR3 is 13 amino acids. Trimming cost V 8 bases and J 0 bases; bases outside gene matches: 2. Here the CDR3 reads CASGTGTNYGYTF. The DNA of the CDR3 is TGTGCCAGCGGGACAGGTACTAACTATGGCTACACCTTC.

V usage is TRBV30 and J usage is TRBJ1-6; a weak D match, TRBD1 (5 bases). This CDR3 comprises 14 residues. The germline gives CDR1 GTSNPN, CDR2 SVGIG (reference sequence). Trimming pared 0 bases from V and 7 bases from J, leaving 10 bases between. The CDR3 spells CAWSVGGGNSPLHF. CDR3 DNA: TGTGCCTGGAGTGTCGGCGGGGGAAATTCACCCCTCCACTTT.

This chain joins TRBV6-2 or TRBV6-3 and TRBJ2-1; TRBD2 aligns across 8 bases. The V and J ends lost 4 bases and 2 bases, in that order; junction bases with no gene match: 4. The germline CDR1 and CDR2 sequences are MNHEY and SVGEGT. This CDR3 region has 15 residues. The CDR3 loop is CASSLGLVAYNEQFF. CDR3 bases: TGTGCCAGCAGTTTGGGACTAGTCGCCTACAATGAGCAGTTCTTC.

The chain has TRBV9 and TRBJ2-1; 7 bases match TRBD1. The V gene's germline CDR1 is SGDLS and CDR2 YYNGEE. The CDR3 contains 17 residues. The ends lost 3 bases at V and 5 bases at J; junction bases unmatched: 14. CDR3 nucleotide sequence: TGTGCCAGCAGCGCTCCCCTGGAAGGACAGGCGAACAATGAGCAGTTCTTC. It specifies CASSAPLEGQANNEQFF.

V gene TRBV7-2 combines with J gene TRBJ2-7, with 9 nucleotides matching TRBD1. The CDR3 is 14 residues long. Germline assignment: CDR1 SGHTA and CDR2 FQGNSA. V was pared by 4 bases and J by 3 bases, with 4 bases of the junction left unmatched. CDR3 in amino acids: CASSSDRGNYEQYF. The DNA of the CDR3 is TGTGCCAGCAGCTCGGACAGGGGAAACTACGAGCAGTACTTC.

Only a few counts were recorded for this clone. The chain has TRBV2 and TRBJ2-1, with TRBD2 as a possible D gene (6 bases). Trimming stripped 8 bases from V and 0 bases from J, with 11 bases between. CDR1 is SNHLY, CDR2 FYNNEI, per germline. The CDR3 is 14 amino acids. CDR3 nucleotides: TGTGCCAGCCGGAGGGGAAGCTCCTACAATGAGCAGTTCTTC. Translation: CASRRGSSYNEQFF.

The chain couples TRBV30 to TRBJ1-2; D is unclear. The CDR3 sequence is 14 residues long. Deletions cut 1 base from V and 10 bases from J, with 19 bases between. CDR1 is GTSNPN, CDR2 SVGIG, per germline (reference sequence). CDR3 region: CAWSASRATYSYTF. The CDR3 DNA reads TGTGCCTGGAGTGCCTCGAGGGCCACATATTCCTACACCTTC. The whole variable domain, filled in from reference TRBV30 and TRBJ1-2, reads SQTIHQWPATLVQPVGSPLSLECTVEGTSNPNLYWYRQAAGRGLQLLFYSVGIGQISSEVPQNLSASRPQDRQFILSSKKLLLSDSGFYLCAWSASRATYSYTFGSGTRLTVV.

The genes are TRBV7-9 and TRBJ2-7; 7 bases are shared with TRBD1. The V gene end was trimmed by 5 bases and the J gene end by 2 bases; junction bases not matched to a gene: 9. The CDR3 length is 15 residues. Germline V gene sequence: CDR1 SEHNR, CDR2 FQNEAQ (reference sequence). CDR3 sequence reads: CASSQRDRTPYEQYF. The CDR3 coding sequence is TGTGCCAGCAGCCAACGGGACAGAACTCCCTACGAGCAGTACTTC.

The J gene is TRBJ2-7, the V gene TRBV5-1, with D tentatively TRBD2 (5 bases). The CDR3 runs 14 residues. V was clipped by 1 base and J by 2 bases, with 10 bases between them. Germline-derived CDR1 and CDR2 are SGHRS and YFSETQ. CDR3 loop: CASSLISGPYEQYF. CDR3 nucleotide sequence: TGCGCCAGCAGCTTGATAAGCGGCCCCTACGAGCAGTACTTC.